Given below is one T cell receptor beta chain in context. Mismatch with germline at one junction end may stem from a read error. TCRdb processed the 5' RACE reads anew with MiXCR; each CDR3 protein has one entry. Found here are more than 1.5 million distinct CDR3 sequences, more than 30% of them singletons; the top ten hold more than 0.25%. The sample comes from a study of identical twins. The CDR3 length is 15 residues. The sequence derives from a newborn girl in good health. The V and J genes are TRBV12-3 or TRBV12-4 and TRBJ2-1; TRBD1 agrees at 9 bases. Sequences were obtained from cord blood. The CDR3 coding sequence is TGTGCCGGCAGGGCCGGGACAGGGTTCTACAATGAGCAGTTCTTC. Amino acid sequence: CAGRAGTGFYNEQFF.